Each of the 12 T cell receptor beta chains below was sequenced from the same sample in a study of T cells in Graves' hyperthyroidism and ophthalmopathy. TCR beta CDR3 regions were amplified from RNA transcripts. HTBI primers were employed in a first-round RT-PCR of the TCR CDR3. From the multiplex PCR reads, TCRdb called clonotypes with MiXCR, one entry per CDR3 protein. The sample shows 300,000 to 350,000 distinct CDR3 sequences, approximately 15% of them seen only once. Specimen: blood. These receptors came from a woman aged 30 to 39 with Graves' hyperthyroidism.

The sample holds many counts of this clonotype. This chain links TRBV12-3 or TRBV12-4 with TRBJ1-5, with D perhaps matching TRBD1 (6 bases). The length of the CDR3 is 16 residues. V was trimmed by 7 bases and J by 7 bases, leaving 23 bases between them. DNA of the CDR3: TGTGCCAGCACCCTTCAGGTGGGGGGCCAAGGACAGCCCCAGCATTTT. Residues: CASTLQVGGQGQPQHF.

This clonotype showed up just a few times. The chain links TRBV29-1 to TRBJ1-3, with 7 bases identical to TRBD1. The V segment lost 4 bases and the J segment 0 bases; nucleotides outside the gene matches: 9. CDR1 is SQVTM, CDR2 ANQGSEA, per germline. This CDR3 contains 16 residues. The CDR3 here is CSVVGTAAGSGNTIYF. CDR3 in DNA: TGCAGCGTTGTAGGGACAGCGGCAGGCTCTGGAAACACCATATATTTT. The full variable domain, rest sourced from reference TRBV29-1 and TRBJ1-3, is SAVISQKPSRDICQRGTSLTIQCQVDSQVTMMFWYRQQPGQSLTLIATANQGSEATYESGFVIDKFPISRPNLTFSTLTVSNMSPEDSSIYLCSVVGTAAGSGNTIYFGEGSWLTVV.

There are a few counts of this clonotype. The CDR3 loop is CASSVGGGLDTQYF. CDR3 coding DNA: TGTGCCAGCAGCGTCGGGGGAGGTTTGGATACGCAGTATTTT. The V and J genes are TRBV9 and TRBJ2-3; tentative D call: TRBD2 (6 bases). The V and J ends lost 2 bases and 6 bases respectively, with 13 bases between them. The CDR3 is made up of 14 amino acids. The germline V gene has CDR1 SGDLS and CDR2 YYNGEE.

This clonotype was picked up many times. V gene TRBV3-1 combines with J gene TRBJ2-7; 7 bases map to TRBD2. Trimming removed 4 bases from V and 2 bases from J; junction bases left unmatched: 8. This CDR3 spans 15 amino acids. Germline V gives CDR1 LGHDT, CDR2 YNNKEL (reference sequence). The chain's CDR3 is CASSPTGGGAYEQYF. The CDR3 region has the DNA TGTGCCAGCAGCCCTACTGGGGGAGGGGCCTACGAGCAGTACTTC.

The DNA for the CDR3 is TGTGCCAGCAGTAGCAGGGGTTGGGAGCAGTACTTC. Amino acid sequence: CASSSRGWEQYF. The chain carries TRBV6-1 and TRBJ2-7; TRBD1 is a possible D gene (6 bases). The germline gives CDR1 MNHNS, CDR2 SASEGT. The CDR3 consists of 12 residues. V gave up 5 bases and J gave up 7 bases, with 12 bases separating them.

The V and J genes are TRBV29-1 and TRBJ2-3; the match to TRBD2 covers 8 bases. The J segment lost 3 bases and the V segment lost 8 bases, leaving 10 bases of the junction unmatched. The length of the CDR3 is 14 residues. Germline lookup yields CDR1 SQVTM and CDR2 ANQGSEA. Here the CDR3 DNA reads TGCAGCCCCCCTCCTCGGGAGGGGACAGATACGCAGTATTTT. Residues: CSPPPREGTDTQYF.

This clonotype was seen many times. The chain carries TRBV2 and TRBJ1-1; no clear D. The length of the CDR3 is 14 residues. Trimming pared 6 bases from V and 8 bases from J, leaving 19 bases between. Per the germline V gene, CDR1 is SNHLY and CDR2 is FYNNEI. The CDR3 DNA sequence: TGTGCCAGCAGCGGCCTATCGGCGGCCTCGGAAGCTTTCTTT. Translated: CASSGLSAASEAFF.

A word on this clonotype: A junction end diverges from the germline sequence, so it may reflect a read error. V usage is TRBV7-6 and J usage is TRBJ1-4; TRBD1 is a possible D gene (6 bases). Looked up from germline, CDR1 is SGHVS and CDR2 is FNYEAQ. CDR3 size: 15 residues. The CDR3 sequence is CAGSTTGSTNEKLFF. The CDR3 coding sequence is TGTGCCGGCAGCACTACAGGGTCAACTAATGAAAAACTGTTTTTT.

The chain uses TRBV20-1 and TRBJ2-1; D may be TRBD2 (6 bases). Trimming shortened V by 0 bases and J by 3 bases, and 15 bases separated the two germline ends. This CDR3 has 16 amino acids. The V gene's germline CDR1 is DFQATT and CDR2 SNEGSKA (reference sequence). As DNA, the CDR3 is TGCAGTGCTAGAGAGGATCTGGCGGGATTCTACAATGAGCAGTTCTTC. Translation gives CSAREDLAGFYNEQFF.

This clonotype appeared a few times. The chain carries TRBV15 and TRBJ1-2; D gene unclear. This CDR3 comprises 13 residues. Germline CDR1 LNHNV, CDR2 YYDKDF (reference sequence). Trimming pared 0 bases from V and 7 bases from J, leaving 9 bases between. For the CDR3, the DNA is TGTGCCACCAGCAGAGAACTACCTGCTGGCTACACCTTC. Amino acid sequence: CATSRELPAGYTF. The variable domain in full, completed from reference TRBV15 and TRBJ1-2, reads DAMVIQNPRYQVTQFGKPVTLSCSQTLNHNVMYWYQQKSSQAPKLLFHYYDKDFNNEADTPDNFQSRRPNTSFCFLDIRSPGLGDTAMYLCATSRELPAGYTFGSGTRLTVV.

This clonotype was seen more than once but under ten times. CDR3 DNA: TGCGCCAGCAGTCCCATTAGCGGATTCACAGATACGCAGTATTTT. This codes for CASSPISGFTDTQYF. The chain is built from TRBV5-1 and TRBJ2-3; D perhaps matches TRBD2 (6 bases). This CDR3 comprises 15 residues. Germline V gene lookup returns CDR1 SGHRS and CDR2 YFSETQ. V shed 5 bases and J shed 2 bases, with 15 bases lying between them.

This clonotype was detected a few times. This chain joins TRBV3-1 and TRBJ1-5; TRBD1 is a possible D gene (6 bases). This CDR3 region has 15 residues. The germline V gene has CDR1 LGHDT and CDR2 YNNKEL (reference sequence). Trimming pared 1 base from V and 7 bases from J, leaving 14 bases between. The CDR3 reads CASSQASGEGQPQHF. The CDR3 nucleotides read TGTGCCAGCAGCCAAGCTTCAGGGGAAGGACAGCCCCAGCATTTT.